Listed below are T cell receptor beta chains from one sample, sequenced in a study of siplizumab effects on memory and regulatory T cells. Clones were sequenced by immunoSEQ multiplex PCR, and TCRdb holds only the in-frame ones, with some missing. The data contain around 68,000 clones, 80% to 90% of them singletons. The specimen sequenced was Tregs sorted from blood. These receptors were collected from a human donor in good health. The CDR3 runs from the conserved cysteine through the conserved F or W. The order of the fields is J gene, V gene, clone size, D gene, CDR3 protein, CDR3 DNA. The D gene is left open where the match is weak. Where a row states a size, it is once, few, many or the class of an expanded clone; other rows omit it.

J: TRBJ1-5
V: TRBV19
size: few
D: .
CDR3: CASRESGRAQHF
DNA: TGTGCCAGTAGGGAATCGGGACGGGCCCAGCATTTT

J: TRBJ1-4
V: TRBV2
size: .
D: .
CDR3: CASNGDHPKLFF
DNA: TGTGCCAGCAACGGGGACCATCCAAAACTGTTTTTT

J: TRBJ2-2
V: TRBV6-6
size: .
D: .
CDR3: CASSKPTSVGTGELFF
DNA: TGTGCCAGCAGTAAACCGACATCTGTGGGGACCGGGGAGCTGTTTTTT

J: TRBJ1-2
V: TRBV11-3
size: once
D: .
CDR3: CASSSYGVGQQVYGYTF
DNA: TGTGCCAGCAGCTCTTACGGCGTAGGGCAGCAAGTCTATGGCTACACCTTC

J: TRBJ2-1
V: TRBV7-8
size: once
D: TRBD2
CDR3: CASSLGLAGGQGQFF
DNA: TGTGCCAGCAGCTTAGGTCTAGCGGGAGGGCAGGGGCAGTTCTTC

J: TRBJ2-1
V: TRBV25-1
size: .
D: .
CDR3: CASSPQGVREQFF
DNA: TGTGCCAGCAGTCCACAGGGAGTAAGGGAGCAGTTCTTC

J: TRBJ1-4
V: TRBV11-3
size: .
D: TRBD1
CDR3: CASSFSGTGSATNEKLFF
DNA: TGTGCCAGCAGCTTCTCCGGGACAGGGTCCGCAACTAATGAAAAACTGTTTTTT

J: TRBJ2-3
V: TRBV4-2
size: once
D: .
CDR3: CASSPRSADTQYF
DNA: TGTGCCAGCAGCCCGCGGAGTGCAGATACGCAGTATTTT

J: TRBJ2-4
V: TRBV30
size: .
D: .
CDR3: CAWTSQGLAKNIQYF
DNA: TGTGCCTGGACCTCACAGGGACTAGCCAAAAACATTCAGTACTTC

J: TRBJ2-7
V: TRBV6-6
size: .
D: .
CDR3: CASSLTRRETHEQYF
DNA: TGTGCCAGCAGTCTTACTAGACGGGAGACCCACGAGCAGTACTTC

J: TRBJ2-3
V: TRBV28
size: .
D: .
CDR3: CASSLAGTDTQYF
DNA: TGTGCCAGCAGTTTAGCCGGCACAGATACGCAGTATTTT

J: TRBJ2-7
V: TRBV2
size: few
D: .
CDR3: CASKKGDASYEQYF
DNA: TGTGCCAGCAAGAAGGGGGACGCCTCCTACGAGCAGTACTTC